This TCR beta chain was observed in a study of blood T cells in healthy people across ages. Study-wide results and caveats: TCR beta diversity, measured per million T cells, fell in a roughly linear way with age.

The CDR3 has 15 amino acids. Germline-derived CDR1 and CDR2 are SGHKS and YYEKEE (reference sequence). After removal of 4 bases from V and 3 bases from J, the junction contained 8 bases not matched to a gene. Extraction of total RNA produced a minimum of 5 micrograms from each sample. It was with a sample-barcoded 5' primer and a J-beta primer mix that a second PCR of roughly 7 to 12 cycles was run. TCRdb itself ran the 5' RACE reads through MiXCR, one entry per CDR3 protein. Here the sample spans 550,000 to 750,000 distinct CDR3 sequences, around 21% being singletons. With regard to this clonotype: Its antigen remains unknown.

This TCR came from a man in his 70s in good health. What was sequenced was blood. The chain employs TRBV5-5 and TRBJ1-2, with 8 bases that match TRBD1. The CDR3 bases are TGTGCCAGCAGCCCCCAGGGGGCCCTCGACTATGGCTACACCTTC. Its protein is CASSPQGALDYGYTF.